Presented here are 19 T cell receptor beta chains from one specimen sequenced in a study of PD-L1 blockade in urothelial cancer. Time point reported: pretreatment peripheral blood. The table came from immunoSEQ multiplex PCR; TCRdb's copy has only in-frame clones and leaves some out. The profile shows over 75,000 clones, more than 80% of them singletons. Source: PBMCs, taken around atezolizumab (anti-PD-L1) treatment. These receptor sequences come from an elderly woman with urothelial cancer.

As DNA, the CDR3 is TGTGCCAGCAGCCCGGGACAGCATGGCTACACCTTC. This translates into CASSPGQHGYTF. The rearrangement links TRBV14 to TRBJ1-2; TRBD1 matches at 7 bases. Germline-derived CDR1 and CDR2 are SGHDN and FVKESK. J was trimmed by 6 bases and V by 4 bases; bases with no gene match: 2. This CDR3 is 12 amino acids long.

In its sample, this clone was seen once. The CDR3 nucleotides read TGTGCCTGGAGCAGAACTAGCGGGAGGTACAATGAGCAGTTCTTC. This gives the protein CAWSRTSGRYNEQFF. J is TRBJ2-1 and V is TRBV30, with 12 bases lining up with TRBD2. This CDR3 is 15 amino acids long. V dropped 3 bases and J dropped 4; count of bases not matched to a gene: 4. Germline V gives CDR1 GTSNPN, CDR2 SVGIG (reference sequence).

The chain recombines TRBV11-2 with TRBJ2-7, with 8 positions matching TRBD1. CDR3 length: 14 residues. After removal of 4 bases from V and 7 bases from J, the junction contained 9 bases not matched to a gene. Germline V gives CDR1 SGHAT, CDR2 FQNNGV. CDR3 nucleotides: TGTGCCAGCAGCTCTGGACAGGGTCTTATGGAGCAGTACTTC. Residues: CASSSGQGLMEQYF.

This sequence joins TRBV9 and TRBJ2-1; 8 bases map to TRBD2. The V segment lost 5 bases and the J segment 8 bases; nucleotides outside the gene matches: 15. The CDR3 runs to 16 residues. CDR1 and CDR2 (germline): SGDLS, YYNGEE. The chain's CDR3 is CASSDLRSGRGDEQFF. The CDR3 DNA follows: TGTGCCAGCAGTGACCTGCGGAGCGGGAGAGGGGATGAGCAGTTCTTC.

This chain joins TRBV30 and TRBJ1-2, with D tentatively TRBD1 (5 bases). V was trimmed by 4 bases and J by 1 base, leaving 19 bases between them. CDR1 and CDR2 from the germline V gene are GTSNPN and SVGIG (reference sequence). CDR3 length: 16 amino acids. Written as DNA, the CDR3 is TGTGCCTGGACCCGACAGACCTCACTTTTTAACTATGGCTACACCTTC. This encodes CAWTRQTSLFNYGYTF.

V usage is TRBV6-1 and J usage is TRBJ2-2; D is perhaps TRBD2 (6 bases). The length of the CDR3 is 15 residues. Germline V gene sequence: CDR1 MNHNS, CDR2 SASEGT. V was shortened by 3 bases and J by 8 bases, with 16 bases between the two germline ends. The CDR3 region is CASSEVSLARGELFF. In DNA, the CDR3 is TGTGCCAGCAGTGAGGTTTCTCTAGCGAGGGGGGAGCTGTTTTTT.

This chain uses TRBV5-1 with TRBJ2-2, with no clear D. V gave up 9 bases and J gave up 3 bases, with 6 bases separating them. This CDR3 contains 11 residues. Germline V gene data show CDR1 as SGHRS and CDR2 as YFSETQ. CDR3 protein: CATRDTGELFF. In DNA form, the CDR3 reads TGCGCCACCCGGGACACCGGGGAGCTGTTTTTT.

The gene calls are TRBV6-5 and TRBJ1-1; 7 positions agree with TRBD1. The J segment lost 1 base and the V segment lost 6 bases, leaving 5 bases of the junction unmatched. Germline CDR1 and CDR2: MNHEY and SVGAGI. The CDR3 consists of 14 residues. The chain's CDR3 is CASRNTGANTEAFF. CDR3 DNA sequence: TGTGCCAGCAGAAACACAGGGGCGAACACTGAAGCTTTCTTT.

The V and J genes are TRBV27 and TRBJ1-2; 7 bases are a match to TRBD1. After removal of 5 bases from V and 4 bases from J, the junction contained 4 bases not matched to a gene. Germline V gene sequence: CDR1 MNHEY, CDR2 SMNVEV (reference sequence). CDR3 length equals 13 residues. The CDR3, as DNA: TGTGCCAGCAGTCGTCGACAGGGCTATGGCTACACCTTC. It encodes CASSRRQGYGYTF.

J is TRBJ2-7 and V is TRBV28; perhaps TRBD2 as D (6 bases). From germline, CDR1 is MDHEN and CDR2 SYDVKM. V was pared by 4 bases and J by 0 bases, with 22 bases between. This CDR3 contains 18 residues. This CDR3 reads CASSSAPGRRTSSYEQYF. DNA for the CDR3: TGTGCCAGCAGTTCGGCCCCCGGGAGACGGACGAGCTCCTACGAGCAGTACTTC. Based on the CDR3 plus reference TRBV28 and TRBJ2-7, the full variable domain is DVKVTQSSRYLVKRTGEKVFLECVQDMDHENMFWYRQDPGLGLRLIYFSYDVKMKEKGDIPEGYSVSREKKERFSLILESASTNQTSMYLCASSSAPGRRTSSYEQYFGPGTRLTVT.

By share of the sample, this clone is medium-sized. The rearrangement uses TRBV11-2 and TRBJ2-1; D is undetermined. The CDR3 contains 12 residues. Germline V gives CDR1 SGHAT, CDR2 FQNNGV. Trimming shortened V by 1 base and J by 9 bases, and 7 bases separated the two germline ends. The CDR3 is CASSLARGEQFF. CDR3 nucleotide sequence: TGTGCCAGCAGCTTAGCTAGAGGTGAGCAGTTCTTC.

This rearrangement joins TRBV10-2 to TRBJ1-3, with D unclear. V lost 2 bases to trimming and J lost 0 bases, with 8 bases between them. From germline, CDR1 is WSHSY and CDR2 SAAADI. This CDR3 has 15 amino acids. CDR3 nucleotide sequence: TGCGCCAGCAGTGAGACCCAGTTCTCTGGAAACACCATATATTTT. Encoded protein: CASSETQFSGNTIYF.

This rearrangement joins TRBV27 to TRBJ2-5, with D unclear. Per germline, CDR1 MNHEY and CDR2 SMNVEV (reference sequence). This CDR3 region has 14 residues. V lost 2 bases and J lost 1, with 8 bases in between. The CDR3 spells CASSLKASQETQYF. The DNA for the CDR3 is TGTGCCAGCAGTTTAAAGGCTAGCCAAGAGACCCAGTACTTC.

This clone occurred once. This rearrangement joins TRBV20-1 to TRBJ2-7, with unresolved D. With 0 bases removed from V and 4 bases from J, the gap between germline ends came to 4 bases. Per germline, CDR1 DFQATT and CDR2 SNEGSKA (reference sequence). This CDR3 is 11 amino acids long. The CDR3 protein is CSARDKYEQYF. CDR3 in DNA: TGCAGTGCTAGAGACAAATACGAGCAGTACTTC.

J is TRBJ2-7 and V is TRBV7-9, with a weak D call TRBD1 (5 bases). This CDR3 contains 12 residues. Trimming left V 5 bases short and J 6 bases short, with 11 bases between. Germline CDR1 is SEHNR and CDR2 is FQNEAQ (reference sequence). In nucleotides, the CDR3 is TGTGCCAGCAGCACAACAGGTCTCGAGCAGTACTTC. Amino acids: CASSTTGLEQYF.

The chain uses TRBV19 and TRBJ1-1; possibly TRBD1 for D (5 bases). Germline CDR1 and CDR2: LNHDA and SQIVND (reference sequence). This CDR3 region has 15 residues. The V and J ends lost 6 bases and 4 bases respectively, with 18 bases between them. The CDR3 region has the DNA TGTGCCAGTAGCGATATAGGGATCGGGGGCACTGAAGCTTTCTTT. Encoded protein: CASSDIGIGGTEAFF.

The V gene is TRBV5-6, the J gene TRBJ2-2; D uncertain. The CDR3 length is 14 residues. The germline gives CDR1 SGHDT, CDR2 YYEEEE. V was pared by 3 bases and J by 10 bases, with 16 bases between. The CDR3 DNA reads TGTGCCAGCAGCTCGGTAGGAGTAAATGTGGAGCTGTTTTTT. This sequence encodes CASSSVGVNVELFF.

The V and J genes are TRBV5-1 and TRBJ2-1, with TRBD2 matching 9 bases. The CDR3 covers 17 residues. Trimming cost V 0 bases and J 0 bases; bases outside gene matches: 4. CDR1 is SGHRS, CDR2 YFSETQ, per germline. CDR3 region: CASSLGYSGSSYNEQFF. CDR3 in DNA: TGCGCCAGCAGCTTGGGGTATAGCGGGAGCTCCTACAATGAGCAGTTCTTC.

The rearrangement uses TRBV30 and TRBJ1-1; D is undetermined. This CDR3 region has 13 residues. The germline CDR1 and CDR2 sequences are GTSNPN and SVGIG (reference sequence). With 4 bases removed from V and 10 bases from J, the gap between germline ends came to 19 bases. CDR3 in DNA: TGTGCCTGGATGGGCCGGCTCCAGAACGGAGCTTTCTTT. Translated: CAWMGRLQNGAFF.